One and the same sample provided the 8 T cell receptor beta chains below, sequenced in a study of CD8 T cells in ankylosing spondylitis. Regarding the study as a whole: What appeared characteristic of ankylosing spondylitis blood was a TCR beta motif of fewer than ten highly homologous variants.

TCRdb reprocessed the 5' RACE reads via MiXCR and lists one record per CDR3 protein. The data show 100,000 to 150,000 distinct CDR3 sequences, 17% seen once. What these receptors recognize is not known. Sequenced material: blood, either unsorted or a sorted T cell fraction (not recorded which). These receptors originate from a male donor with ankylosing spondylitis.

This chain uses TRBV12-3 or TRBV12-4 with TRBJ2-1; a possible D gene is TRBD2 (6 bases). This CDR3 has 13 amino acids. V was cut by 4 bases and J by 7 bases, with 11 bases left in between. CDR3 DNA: TGTGCCAGCAGTTATGGGACTGCTAATGAGCAGTTCTTC. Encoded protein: CASSYGTANEQFF.

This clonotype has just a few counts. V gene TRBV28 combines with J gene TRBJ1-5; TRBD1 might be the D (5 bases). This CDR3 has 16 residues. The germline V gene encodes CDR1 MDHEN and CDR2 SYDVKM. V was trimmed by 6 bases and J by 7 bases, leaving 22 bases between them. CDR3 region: CASRQTLQSRGQPQHF. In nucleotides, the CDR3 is TGTGCCAGCAGACAGACCCTTCAATCACGGGGGCAGCCCCAGCATTTT.

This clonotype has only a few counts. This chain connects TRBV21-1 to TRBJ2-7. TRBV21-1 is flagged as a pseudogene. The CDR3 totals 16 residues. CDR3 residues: CASSTYPLKERNEQYF. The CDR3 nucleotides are TGTGCCAGCAGCACCTACCCATTGAAAGAGCGAAACGAGCAGTACTTC.

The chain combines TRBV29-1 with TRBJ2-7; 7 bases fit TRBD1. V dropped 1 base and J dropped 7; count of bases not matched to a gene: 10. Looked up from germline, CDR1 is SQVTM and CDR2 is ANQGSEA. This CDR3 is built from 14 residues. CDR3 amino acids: CSVEAEQGMEEQYF. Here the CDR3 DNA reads TGCAGCGTTGAAGCCGAACAGGGGATGGAGGAGCAGTACTTC.

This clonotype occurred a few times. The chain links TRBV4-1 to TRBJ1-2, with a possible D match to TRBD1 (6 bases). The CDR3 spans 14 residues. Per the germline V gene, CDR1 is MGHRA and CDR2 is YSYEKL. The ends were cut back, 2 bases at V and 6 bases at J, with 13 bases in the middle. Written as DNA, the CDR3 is TGCGCCAGCAGCCAATTACAGGGCGGCGATGGCTACACCTTC. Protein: CASSQLQGGDGYTF.

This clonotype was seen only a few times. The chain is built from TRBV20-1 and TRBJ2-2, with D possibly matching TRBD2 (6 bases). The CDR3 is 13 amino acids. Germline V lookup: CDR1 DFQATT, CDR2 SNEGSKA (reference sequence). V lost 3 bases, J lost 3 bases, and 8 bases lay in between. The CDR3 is CSARRGYTGELFF. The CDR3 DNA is TGCAGTGCTAGGCGGGGATACACCGGGGAGCTGTTTTTT.

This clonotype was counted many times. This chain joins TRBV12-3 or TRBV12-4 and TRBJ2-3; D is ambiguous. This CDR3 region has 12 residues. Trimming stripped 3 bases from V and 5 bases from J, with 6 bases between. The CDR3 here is CASSFGVDTQYF. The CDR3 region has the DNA TGTGCCAGCAGTTTTGGTGTAGATACGCAGTATTTT.

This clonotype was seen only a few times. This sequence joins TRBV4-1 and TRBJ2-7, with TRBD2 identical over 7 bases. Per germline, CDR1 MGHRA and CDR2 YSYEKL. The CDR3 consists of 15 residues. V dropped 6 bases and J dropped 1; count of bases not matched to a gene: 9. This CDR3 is CASRLLATRSYEQYF. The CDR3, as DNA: TGCGCCAGCAGGCTACTAGCGACGCGTTCCTACGAGCAGTACTTC.